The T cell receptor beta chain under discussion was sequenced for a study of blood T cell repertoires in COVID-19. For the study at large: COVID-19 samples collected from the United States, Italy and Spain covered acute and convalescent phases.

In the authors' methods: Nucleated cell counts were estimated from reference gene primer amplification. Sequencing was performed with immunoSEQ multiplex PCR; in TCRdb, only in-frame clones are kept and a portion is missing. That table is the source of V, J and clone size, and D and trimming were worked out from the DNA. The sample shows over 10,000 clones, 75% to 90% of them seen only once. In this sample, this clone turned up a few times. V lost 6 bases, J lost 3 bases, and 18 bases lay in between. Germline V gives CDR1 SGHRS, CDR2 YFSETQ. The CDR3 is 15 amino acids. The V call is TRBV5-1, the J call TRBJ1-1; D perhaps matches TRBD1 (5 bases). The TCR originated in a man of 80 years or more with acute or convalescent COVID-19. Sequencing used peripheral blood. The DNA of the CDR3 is TGCGCCAGCAACCGGGCCTTCCAAGGGGACACTGAAGCTTTCTTT. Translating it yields CASNRAFQGDTEAFF.